This is a list of T cell receptor beta chains from one sample in a study of blood T cell repertoires in COVID-19. The table came from immunoSEQ multiplex PCR; TCRdb's copy has only in-frame clones and leaves some out. The sample holds under 150,000 clones, 77% seen once. The source material was peripheral blood. These TCRs come from a woman between 45 and 60 years old with active or convalescent COVID-19. The CDR3 runs from the conserved cysteine through the conserved F or W. The D gene is left open where the match is weak. A clone size is listed for some rows: how often the clone was seen (once, few, many), or a class if it is expanded.

d_call	j_call	cdr3_length	clone_size	v_call	cdr3_nt	cdr3_aa
.	TRBJ1-6	14	.	TRBV6-5	TGTGCCAGCAGCCGGGGGGGCAGTAATTCACCCCTCCACTTT	CASSRGGSNSPLHF
TRBD2	TRBJ2-1	15	.	TRBV29-1	TGCAGCTCCGGAACTCTAGCGGGAGGAAAGAATGAGCAGTTCTTC	CSSGTLAGGKNEQFF
.	TRBJ2-3	13	.	TRBV9	TGTGCCAGCAGCCTCCGGCTAGCAGATACGCAGTATTTT	CASSLRLADTQYF
.	TRBJ2-5	12	.	TRBV30	TGTGCCTGGAGTGTAAGGGGGGAGACCCAGTACTTC	CAWSVRGETQYF
.	TRBJ1-1	14	.	TRBV27	TGTGCCAGCAGTCGTCAAGACAGGAACACTGAAGCTTTCTTT	CASSRQDRNTEAFF
TRBD1	TRBJ1-2	14	.	TRBV2	TGTGCCAGCAGACCGGGACAGGGGAACTATGGCTACACCTTC	CASRPGQGNYGYTF
.	TRBJ2-3	12	.	TRBV4-2	TGTGCCAGCAGCCGGGCGACAGATACGCAGTATTTT	CASSRATDTQYF
.	TRBJ2-7	14	.	TRBV3-1/TRBV3-2	TGTGCCAGCAGCCCGCAGGGTGCCCTTGGCGAGCAGTACTTC	CASSPQGALGEQYF
TRBD1	TRBJ2-1	15	.	TRBV30	TGTGCCTGGAGTGTAGGGGGCAGCTCCTACAATGAGCAGTTCTTC	CAWSVGGSSYNEQFF
TRBD1	TRBJ2-3	15	.	TRBV7-2	TGTGCCAGCAGCCCTCTCGGACAGGGCACAGATACGCAGTATTTT	CASSPLGQGTDTQYF
TRBD1	TRBJ1-2	14	.	TRBV30	TGTGCCTGGGGGACCGGGACAGGGGTCTATGGCTACACCTTC	CAWGTGTGVYGYTF
.	TRBJ1-1	13	.	TRBV30	TGTGCCTGGAGCAAGGCAGGGAACACTGAAGCTTTCTTT	CAWSKAGNTEAFF
TRBD2	TRBJ2-1	17	.	TRBV6-2/TRBV6-3	TGTGCCAGCAGTTACACCGGGACTAGCGGGAGGTACAATGAGCAGTTCTTC	CASSYTGTSGRYNEQFF
TRBD2	TRBJ2-1	15	once	TRBV7-9	TGTGCCAGCAGCTTAGTTGCGGGAGCGGAGGGTGAGCAGTTCTTC	CASSLVAGAEGEQFF
TRBD1	TRBJ1-5	16	once	TRBV18	TGTGCCAGCTCACCGGGGACAGGGAACAGCAATCAGCCCCAGCATTTT	CASSPGTGNSNQPQHF
TRBD1	TRBJ1-2	16	.	TRBV19	TGTGCCAGTAGTCCCGGGACAGGGTTCCCGAACTATGGCTACACCTTC	CASSPGTGFPNYGYTF
.	TRBJ1-2	15	.	TRBV4-3	TGCGCCAGCAGCCAAGAGACTGCCCCTAACTATGGCTACACCTTC	CASSQETAPNYGYTF
TRBD1	TRBJ2-5	18	.	TRBV5-6	TGTGCCAGCAGCCCCCGGGACAGGGGACTAACTTACCAAGAGACCCAGTACTTC	CASSPRDRGLTYQETQYF
.	TRBJ1-5	13	.	TRBV28	TGTGCCAGCGGTTGGGGAGGCAATCAGCCCCAGCATTTT	CASGWGGNQPQHF
TRBD2	TRBJ2-3	17	.	TRBV5-6	TGTGCCAGCAGCTTGTCCCTAGCGGGGGGGTTCACAGATACGCAGTATTTT	CASSLSLAGGFTDTQYF
TRBD2	TRBJ2-3	16	.	TRBV18	TGTGCCAGCTCACCTTGGACTAGCGGGGGGGGAGATACGCAGTATTTT	CASSPWTSGGGDTQYF
.	TRBJ1-3	17	few	TRBV1	TGCACCAGCAGACGAATCGGGGGGGCAAGGACTGGAAACACCATATATTTT	CTSRRIGGARTGNTIYF
.	TRBJ1-2	12	.	TRBV9	TGTGCCAGCACCAGGAACAACTATGGCTACACCTTC	CASTRNNYGYTF
TRBD1	TRBJ1-2	13	few	TRBV7-9	TGTGCCAGCAGCCAGGGGGCGACGGGTGGCTACACCTTC	CASSQGATGGYTF
TRBD2	TRBJ2-5	15	.	TRBV2	TGTGCCAGCAGGTTCCGACTAGCCCGTAAGGAGACCCAGTACTTC	CASRFRLARKETQYF
TRBD1	TRBJ1-1	13	.	TRBV18	TGTGCCAGCTCGCCAGGACAGGGAACTGAAGCTTTCTTT	CASSPGQGTEAFF
TRBD1	TRBJ1-5	16	few	TRBV2	TGTGCCAGCAGTGTTCGCTCAGGGGGTGACAATCAGCCCCAGCATTTT	CASSVRSGGDNQPQHF
.	TRBJ2-1	15	.	TRBV30	TGTGCCTGGAGCAGAGATAGCGGATCCTACAATGAGCAGTTCTTC	CAWSRDSGSYNEQFF
TRBD2	TRBJ2-5	14	.	TRBV6-1	TGTGCCAGCAGTGAAGGGGGGGGACAAGAGACCCAGTACTTC	CASSEGGGQETQYF
TRBD2	TRBJ2-5	15	once	TRBV5-1	TGCGCCAGCAGCCAGATACTAGCGGAGCAAGAGACCCAGTACTTC	CASSQILAEQETQYF
.	TRBJ1-6	16	.	TRBV4-3	TGCGCCAGCAGCCAAGATCTGCAGGCAGGGCCTCTAGCCCTCCACTTT	CASSQDLQAGPLALHF
TRBD1	TRBJ2-3	16	.	TRBV7-2	TGTGCCAGCAGCTTAGGATCGCCAGGGGGCGGATATACGCAGTATTTT	CASSLGSPGGGYTQYF
.	TRBJ1-2	16	.	TRBV5-1	TGCGCCAGCAGCTTGAGTCAGCTAGTCGCTGGCTATGGCTACACCTTC	CASSLSQLVAGYGYTF
TRBD2	TRBJ2-5	15	once	TRBV19	TGTGCCAGTAGTATAGGGACTAGCTTCATTGAGACCCAGTACTTC	CASSIGTSFIETQYF
TRBD2	TRBJ2-7	19	.	TRBV28	TGTGCCAGCAGCCTACCGGGGACTAGCGGGAGGTTCAGGACCTACGAGCAGTACTTC	CASSLPGTSGRFRTYEQYF
TRBD1	TRBJ1-5	14	.	TRBV6-5	TGTGCCAGCAGAGGGACAGGGATCGGTCAGCCCCAGCATTTT	CASRGTGIGQPQHF
.	TRBJ2-2	16	.	TRBV6-5	TGTGCCAGCAGTTACCTCGGACATAGGAACACCGGGGAGCTGTTTTTT	CASSYLGHRNTGELFF
TRBD1	TRBJ1-2	15	.	TRBV28	TGTGCCAGCAGTGAGACAGGGGCGCGTGTCTATGGCTACACCTTC	CASSETGARVYGYTF
TRBD1	TRBJ1-3	16	.	TRBV11-2	TGTGCCAGCAGCTTAGGGACAGGAGACTCTGGAAACACCATATATTTT	CASSLGTGDSGNTIYF
TRBD2	TRBJ2-3	14	many	TRBV6-2/TRBV6-3	TGTGCCAGCAGCCCACGCCTGGGGGGGGATACGCAGTATTTT	CASSPRLGGDTQYF
TRBD1	TRBJ2-5	16	.	TRBV5-8	TGTGCCAGCAGCGGCCGGGACAGGGGAATACAAGAGACCCAGTACTTC	CASSGRDRGIQETQYF
.	TRBJ2-3	18	.	TRBV7-2	TGTGCCAGCAGCTTTCACTCTAGGGAGTGGGCTAGCACAGATACGCAGTATTTT	CASSFHSREWASTDTQYF
.	TRBJ1-1	13	.	TRBV5-5	TGTGCCAGCAGCTTTCGGTCGAACACTGAAGCTTTCTTT	CASSFRSNTEAFF
.	TRBJ1-2	14	.	TRBV30	TGTGCCTGGAGTATCCCACGGACAGATTATGGCTACACCTTC	CAWSIPRTDYGYTF
.	TRBJ1-2	12	.	TRBV4-2	TGTGCCAGCGAGGGGCGGGGATATGGCTACACCTTC	CASEGRGYGYTF